Listed below are T cell receptor beta chains from one sample, sequenced in a study of human T cells and chemical hapten exposure. MiXCR, applied by TCRdb to the RACE reads, yields one record per CDR3 protein. The profile shows more than 300,000 distinct CDR3 sequences, around 5% of them singletons. Source: whole blood, taken in connection with sensitization to the hapten diphenylcyclopropenone (DPC). The receptors were gathered from a woman aged 18-29 years with alopecia areata. Some clones in this sample may be carry-over from other donors' samples. The CDR3 runs from the conserved cysteine through the conserved F or W. The D gene is left open where the match is weak. Size is stated for part of the rows, as once, few or many counts, or as a class when the clone is expanded.

cdr3_aa cdr3_nt j_call cdr3_length v_call d_call clone_size
CASSQGEGSGANVLTF TGCGCCAGCAGCCAAGGGGAGGGGTCTGGGGCCAACGTCCTGACTTTC TRBJ2-6 16 TRBV4-3 TRBD2 few
CASSLFSTDEKLFF TGTGCCAGCAGTTTATTTTCAACCGATGAAAAACTGTTTTTT TRBJ1-4 14 TRBV28 NA many
CASSLAGIQGANIQYF TGTGCCAGCAGCTTAGCGGGGATACAGGGGGCTAACATTCAGTACTTC TRBJ2-4 16 TRBV7-6 TRBD1 NA
CASRLSYRGSSSGNTIYF TGTGCCAGCAGGTTATCATACAGGGGCTCTTCCTCTGGAAACACCATATATTTT TRBJ1-3 18 TRBV6-1 TRBD1 NA
CASISRGGETQYF TGTGCCAGCATCTCGCGGGGGGGAGAGACCCAGTACTTC TRBJ2-5 13 TRBV6-1 TRBD2 many
CASSPNWGTADTQYF TGTGCCAGCTCACCGAACTGGGGGACAGCAGATACGCAGTATTTT TRBJ2-3 15 TRBV18 TRBD1 many
CASSLTAGRGVEQYF TGTGCCAGCAGCTTAACGGCAGGTAGGGGCGTCGAGCAGTACTTC TRBJ2-7 15 TRBV7-3 NA few
CSVAHKGQPLANYGYTF TGCAGCGTTGCACACAAAGGGCAACCCTTGGCTAACTATGGCTACACCTTC TRBJ1-2 17 TRBV29-1 NA NA
CASSAFQEYNEQFF TGTGCCAGCTCAGCATTTCAAGAGTACAATGAGCAGTTCTTC TRBJ2-1 14 TRBV18 NA NA
CASSYSGRGSWTQYF TGTGCCAGCAGTTACTCCGGCAGGGGGTCGTGGACCCAGTACTTC TRBJ2-5 15 TRBV6-2/TRBV6-3 TRBD1 few
CSASPAGMNTEAFF TGCAGTGCTAGTCCCGCAGGGATGAACACTGAAGCTTTCTTT TRBJ1-1 14 TRBV20-1 NA NA
CASSVEINYGYTF TGTGCCAGCAGCGTTGAGATTAACTATGGCTACACCTTC TRBJ1-2 13 TRBV7-2 NA many
CASSLWAGTADTQYF TGTGCCAGCAGTTTATGGGCGGGTACAGCGGATACGCAGTATTTT TRBJ2-3 15 TRBV27 NA few
CASSNRGANQPQHF TGTGCCAGCAGCAATAGGGGGGCCAATCAGCCCCAGCATTTT TRBJ1-5 14 TRBV21-1 NA NA
CASSPQGSSYNSPLHF TGTGCCAGCAGTCCACAGGGGAGCTCCTATAATTCACCCCTCCACTTT TRBJ1-6 16 TRBV28 TRBD1 few
CSVEDRDTEAFF TGCAGCGTTGAAGATCGTGACACTGAAGCTTTCTTT TRBJ1-1 12 TRBV29-1 NA many
CASSSTGRAFF TGTGCCAGCAGTTCGACAGGGAGAGCTTTCTTT TRBJ1-1 11 TRBV12-3/TRBV12-4 TRBD1 many
CASSPGTGGAEQYF TGTGCCAGCAGCCCCGGGACAGGGGGGGCCGAGCAGTACTTC TRBJ2-7 14 TRBV28 TRBD1 many
CASRPGTAGANVLTF TGTGCCAGCAGGCCCGGGACAGCTGGGGCCAACGTCCTGACTTTC TRBJ2-6 15 TRBV6-2/TRBV6-3 TRBD1 NA
CASSYRYNSPLHF TGTGCCAGCAGTTATCGGTATAATTCACCCCTCCACTTT TRBJ1-6 13 TRBV6-6 NA many
CSALRTSGYEQYF TGCAGTGCCTTACGGACTAGCGGATACGAGCAGTACTTC TRBJ2-7 13 TRBV20-1 TRBD2 many
CAIGTGTNYGYTF TGTGCCATCGGTACCGGGACTAACTATGGCTACACCTTC TRBJ1-2 13 TRBV10-3 NA few
CSGGGAEASTDTQYF TGCAGCGGAGGGGGGGCGGAGGCTAGCACAGATACGCAGTATTTT TRBJ2-3 15 TRBV20-1 NA many
CSARDLEGAFGYTF TGCAGTGCTAGAGATCTGGAGGGGGCGTTTGGCTACACCTTC TRBJ1-2 14 TRBV20-1 TRBD1 few
CASSFIDRGLTEAFF TGTGCCAGCAGCTTTATCGACAGGGGGTTAACTGAAGCTTTCTTT TRBJ1-1 15 TRBV5-4 TRBD1 few
CSVFVPAANTEAFF TGCAGCGTTTTCGTCCCCGCGGCGAACACTGAAGCTTTCTTT TRBJ1-1 14 TRBV29-1 NA many
CASSSLGEIRTQYF TGTGCCAGCAGCTCCTTGGGGGAGATTCGGACCCAGTACTTC TRBJ2-5 14 TRBV28 NA many
CASVAGTENTGELFF TGTGCCAGCGTGGCGGGGACAGAGAACACCGGGGAGCTGTTTTTT TRBJ2-2 15 TRBV7-2 NA many
CASSQDPSGAADTQYF TGCGCCAGCAGCCAAGATCCTAGCGGGGCCGCAGATACGCAGTATTTT TRBJ2-3 16 TRBV4-3 TRBD2 many
CSARGGGLTDTQYF TGCAGTGCTAGAGGCGGGGGCCTCACAGATACGCAGTATTTT TRBJ2-3 14 TRBV20-1 NA many
CASSLIPSGGNEQFF TGTGCCAGCAGCTTAATCCCTAGCGGGGGGAATGAGCAGTTCTTC TRBJ2-1 15 TRBV7-9 TRBD2 many
CASTRRTGVVDPETQYF TGTGCGTCGACCAGACGAACGGGAGTAGTGGATCCCGAGACCCAGTACTTC TRBJ2-5 17 TRBV28 NA many
CASNPPGETQYF TGTGCCAGCAATCCTCCAGGCGAGACCCAGTACTTC TRBJ2-5 12 TRBV27 NA NA
CASTPRGGQASNTEAFF TGTGCCAGCACGCCGCGGGGGGGACAGGCCTCGAACACTGAAGCTTTCTTT TRBJ1-1 17 TRBV6-5 TRBD1 few
CASQGGVPYNEQFF TGTGCCAGCCAGGGGGGGGTACCCTACAATGAGCAGTTCTTC TRBJ2-1 14 TRBV12-3/TRBV12-4 NA few
CASSQDRAFSGNTIYF TGTGCCAGCAGTCAAGACAGGGCATTCTCTGGAAACACCATATATTTT TRBJ1-3 16 TRBV5-5 TRBD1 many
CASSLVPAGGTKSDTQYF TGTGCCAGCAGCTTAGTCCCAGCGGGGGGAACCAAGAGCGATACGCAGTATTTT TRBJ2-3 18 TRBV11-2 TRBD2 NA
CASSWGSGGALRGNEQFF TGTGCCAGCAGCTGGGGTAGCGGGGGGGCCTTGAGAGGCAATGAGCAGTTCTTC TRBJ2-1 18 TRBV6-6 TRBD2 few
CASSQIGADNEKLFF TGCGCCAGCAGCCAGATCGGGGCGGATAATGAAAAACTGTTTTTT TRBJ1-4 15 TRBV4-1 NA many
CASSLETGGNGANVLTF TGTGCCAGCAGCTTGGAGACCGGGGGGAATGGGGCCAACGTCCTGACTTTC TRBJ2-6 17 TRBV5-8 TRBD2 few
CASSRGTTNTGELFF TGTGCCAGCAGCCGAGGGACAACGAACACCGGGGAGCTGTTTTTT TRBJ2-2 15 TRBV9 NA NA
CASAPGLAGDTDTQYF TGTGCTAGTGCTCCCGGACTAGCGGGGGACACAGATACGCAGTATTTT TRBJ2-3 16 TRBV12-5 TRBD2 NA
CASSQVSRDRLFF TGTGCCAGCAGCCAAGTCTCTCGGGACAGACTGTTTTTT TRBJ1-4 13 TRBV14 TRBD1 NA
CASSPRPWTGNQPQHF TGCGCCAGCAGCCCACGGCCCTGGACGGGAAATCAGCCCCAGCATTTT TRBJ1-5 16 TRBV4-1 NA NA
CASSLGSGVNEQFF TGTGCCAGCAGCTTGGGATCAGGGGTCAATGAGCAGTTCTTC TRBJ2-1 14 TRBV5-6 NA NA
CSAPTLDRDYGYTF TGCAGTGCCCCAACTTTGGACAGGGACTATGGCTACACCTTC TRBJ1-2 14 TRBV20-1 TRBD1 many